The T cell receptor beta chain under discussion was sequenced for a study of blood T cell repertoires in COVID-19. Across the study: COVID-19 samples collected from the United States, Italy and Spain covered acute and convalescent phases. The cDNA or gDNA used as material had been derived from T cells, B-cell-depleted T cells, or PBMCs.

The CDR3 runs 12 residues. Germline CDR1 and CDR2: MNHNY and SVGAGI (reference sequence). V was cut by 9 bases and J by 4 bases, with 9 bases left in between. In the original analysis: From reference gene primer amplification, estimates of nucleated cell counts were derived. Sequenced by immunoSEQ multiplex PCR; TCRdb stores in-frame clones only, minus some. V, J and clone size are those of that table, while D and trimming were read from the DNA. Here the sample spans roughly 80,000 clones, 80% to 90% being singletons. Sequencing was carried out using peripheral blood. The chain employs TRBV6-6 and TRBJ2-2, with no clear D. The TCR originated in a man aged 50-59 years with active COVID-19. CDR3 protein: CASAESTGELFF. DNA for the CDR3: TGTGCCAGTGCAGAATCCACCGGGGAGCTGTTTTTT.